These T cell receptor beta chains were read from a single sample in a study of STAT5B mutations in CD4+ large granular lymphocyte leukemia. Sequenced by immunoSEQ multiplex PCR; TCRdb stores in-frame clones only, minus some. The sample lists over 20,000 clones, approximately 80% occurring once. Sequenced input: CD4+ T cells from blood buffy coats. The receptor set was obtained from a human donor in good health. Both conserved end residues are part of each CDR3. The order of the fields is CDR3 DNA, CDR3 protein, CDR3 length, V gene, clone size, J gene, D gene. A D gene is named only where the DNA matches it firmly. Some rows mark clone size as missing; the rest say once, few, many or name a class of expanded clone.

CDR3nt: TGTGCCAGCAGCGCTTACCCGGGGAATGAGCAGTTCTTC; CDR3aa: CASSAYPGNEQFF; len: 13; v_gene: TRBV7-2; abundance: -; j_gene: TRBJ2-1; d_gene: -
CDR3nt: TGCGCCAGCAGCCAAGAATTAGTTATGGGGGTCGGGAACACTGAAGCTTTCTTT; CDR3aa: CASSQELVMGVGNTEAFF; len: 18; v_gene: TRBV4-3; abundance: -; j_gene: TRBJ1-1; d_gene: -
CDR3nt: TGTGCCAGCAGCACAATGAGGCCGGGACTGATGAACACTGAAGCTTTCTTT; CDR3aa: CASSTMRPGLMNTEAFF; len: 17; v_gene: TRBV21-1; abundance: few; j_gene: TRBJ1-1; d_gene: -
CDR3nt: TGCGCCAGCAGCTTACGGGACTCCGCTAACTATGGCTACACCTTC; CDR3aa: CASSLRDSANYGYTF; len: 15; v_gene: TRBV4-3; abundance: -; j_gene: TRBJ1-2; d_gene: -
CDR3nt: TGTGCCAGCAGCTTAGCTTGGGGGACAAATGGCTACACCTTC; CDR3aa: CASSLAWGTNGYTF; len: 14; v_gene: TRBV7-9; abundance: once; j_gene: TRBJ1-2; d_gene: -
CDR3nt: TGTGCCAGCAGCGTAGACGCGGGTCAGGGAAAACTGTTTTTT; CDR3aa: CASSVDAGQGKLFF; len: 14; v_gene: TRBV9; abundance: few; j_gene: TRBJ1-4; d_gene: -
CDR3nt: TGTGCCAGTAGTCCCGGCAGGTTTTATACAACTAATGAAAAACTGTTTTTT; CDR3aa: CASSPGRFYTTNEKLFF; len: 17; v_gene: TRBV19; abundance: -; j_gene: TRBJ1-4; d_gene: -
CDR3nt: TGTGCCAGTAGTAGTGTGGGAAGGTGGGAGACCCAGTACTTC; CDR3aa: CASSSVGRWETQYF; len: 14; v_gene: TRBV19; abundance: once; j_gene: TRBJ2-5; d_gene: -
CDR3nt: TGTGCCAGTATTCTCCGAGGGGGCACCGGGGAGCTGTTTTTT; CDR3aa: CASILRGGTGELFF; len: 14; v_gene: TRBV19; abundance: -; j_gene: TRBJ2-2; d_gene: -
CDR3nt: TGTGCCAGCAGTTACGACAGCTATGGCTACACCTTC; CDR3aa: CASSYDSYGYTF; len: 12; v_gene: TRBV6-5; abundance: -; j_gene: TRBJ1-2; d_gene: -
CDR3nt: TGTGCCAGCAGCCAAGACGGCCTTAATTACGAGCAGTACTTC; CDR3aa: CASSQDGLNYEQYF; len: 14; v_gene: TRBV4-2; abundance: once; j_gene: TRBJ2-7; d_gene: -
CDR3nt: TGTGCCAGTACGTCAAACAGGGGAGGTTCTAATGAAAAACTGTTTTTT; CDR3aa: CASTSNRGGSNEKLFF; len: 16; v_gene: TRBV19; abundance: -; j_gene: TRBJ1-4; d_gene: TRBD1
CDR3nt: TGTGCCAGCTCCACCACCCAGCGGGGGGAGCTGTTTTTT; CDR3aa: CASSTTQRGELFF; len: 13; v_gene: TRBV18; abundance: -; j_gene: TRBJ2-2; d_gene: -
CDR3nt: TGCGCCAGCAGCTTGCAGGCGACGAACACCGGGGAGCTGTTTTTT; CDR3aa: CASSLQATNTGELFF; len: 15; v_gene: TRBV5-1; abundance: -; j_gene: TRBJ2-2; d_gene: -
CDR3nt: TGCGCCAGCAGTAGGACAGAGAGGTATGGCTACACCTTC; CDR3aa: CASSRTERYGYTF; len: 13; v_gene: TRBV5-1; abundance: few; j_gene: TRBJ1-2; d_gene: -
CDR3nt: TGCGCCAGCAGTGGCGTCCTCCCAAGGGGTGGCTACACCTTC; CDR3aa: CASSGVLPRGGYTF; len: 14; v_gene: TRBV10-2; abundance: few; j_gene: TRBJ1-2; d_gene: -
CDR3nt: TGTGCCAGCAACCCCAGACAGGGGGTCACAGATACGCAGTATTTT; CDR3aa: CASNPRQGVTDTQYF; len: 15; v_gene: TRBV6-6; abundance: -; j_gene: TRBJ2-3; d_gene: TRBD1
CDR3nt: TGTGCCAGCAGCTTTCCTCTAGCGGGAGCCGATACGCAGTATTTT; CDR3aa: CASSFPLAGADTQYF; len: 15; v_gene: TRBV7-3; abundance: -; j_gene: TRBJ2-3; d_gene: TRBD2
CDR3nt: TGTGCCAGCAGCTTAGCCCGGATAGGCACAGATACGCAGTATTTT; CDR3aa: CASSLARIGTDTQYF; len: 15; v_gene: TRBV7-2; abundance: -; j_gene: TRBJ2-3; d_gene: -
CDR3nt: TGTGCCAGCAGCCTACAGGGTGATGGCTATGGCTACACCTTC; CDR3aa: CASSLQGDGYGYTF; len: 14; v_gene: TRBV2; abundance: -; j_gene: TRBJ1-2; d_gene: -
CDR3nt: TGTGCCAGCAGCTTGGGGCAGGGTGCGAATGAAAAACTGTTTTTT; CDR3aa: CASSLGQGANEKLFF; len: 15; v_gene: TRBV5-4; abundance: few; j_gene: TRBJ1-4; d_gene: -
CDR3nt: TGTGCCACCAGCAAGAGGGACCGTATGACCTATGGCTACACCTTC; CDR3aa: CATSKRDRMTYGYTF; len: 15; v_gene: TRBV15; abundance: -; j_gene: TRBJ1-2; d_gene: -
CDR3nt: TGTGCCAGCCGGACAGGGATAATCACAGATACGCAGTATTTT; CDR3aa: CASRTGIITDTQYF; len: 14; v_gene: TRBV7-2; abundance: once; j_gene: TRBJ2-3; d_gene: TRBD1
CDR3nt: TGCGCCAGCAGCTCCCCCGAGGGGGGCGGTTCACCCCTCCACTTT; CDR3aa: CASSSPEGGGSPLHF; len: 15; v_gene: TRBV5-1; abundance: -; j_gene: TRBJ1-6; d_gene: -
CDR3nt: TGTGCCAGCAGCTCCGGACAGGGGAACACTGAAGCTTTCTTT; CDR3aa: CASSSGQGNTEAFF; len: 14; v_gene: TRBV7-9; abundance: few; j_gene: TRBJ1-1; d_gene: TRBD1